One sample yielded the 14 T cell receptor beta chains listed below, sequenced in a study of CD8 T cells in ankylosing spondylitis. Findings and caveats of the study: In ankylosing spondylitis blood, a motif of eight highly homologous TCR beta variants appeared characteristic.

No cognate antigen is known for these TCRs. TCRdb called the 5' RACE reads again in MiXCR, with one record for every CDR3 protein. The profile covers about 500,000 distinct CDR3 sequences, with over 4% appearing a single time and under 4.5% taken by the ten largest. Input material: blood, either unsorted or a sorted T cell fraction (not recorded which). The receptors were gathered from a male donor with ankylosing spondylitis.

This clonotype was detected ten times or more. The chain uses TRBV7-9 and TRBJ2-3; TRBD2 is a possible D gene (6 bases). The CDR3 sequence is 14 residues long. CDR1 and CDR2 (germline): SEHNR, FQNEAQ (reference sequence). Trimming left V 2 bases short and J 4 bases short, with 10 bases between. CDR3 nucleotides: TGTGCCAGCAGCTTACGGAGGGCCCCAGATACGCAGTATTTT. Its translation: CASSLRRAPDTQYF.

This clonotype was detected a few times. V is TRBV28 and J is TRBJ2-3, with a possible D match to TRBD2 (7 bases). Trimming removed 6 bases from V and 1 base from J, with 17 bases in between. Germline CDR1 reads MDHEN; CDR2 reads SYDVKM. The CDR3 extends over 16 amino acids. In nucleotides, the CDR3 is TGTGCCAGCAGCTTTCCGAGGGGGGGGGGCACAGATACGCAGTATTTT. It yields the protein CASSFPRGGGTDTQYF.

Many counts were recorded for this clonotype. The chain has TRBV5-1 and TRBJ1-3; no reliable D call. The CDR3 runs to 13 residues. Trimming took 2 bases from V and 2 from J, leaving 5 bases between them. Germline loops: CDR1 SGHRS, CDR2 YFSETQ. The CDR3: CASSFGPGNTIYF. In DNA, the CDR3 is TGCGCCAGCAGCTTCGGGCCTGGAAACACCATATATTTT.

This clonotype was counted ten times or more. The chain couples TRBV6-5 to TRBJ2-5; D might be TRBD2 (6 bases). CDR1 MNHEY and CDR2 SVGAGI come from the germline V gene. This CDR3 is 15 amino acids long. Between the trimmed V and J ends, which lost 4 bases and 5 bases, there was a span of 17 bases. CDR3 region: CASSSPLTSPETQYF. The CDR3, as DNA: TGTGCCAGCAGTTCCCCCTTAACTAGCCCCGAGACCCAGTACTTC.

This clonotype has a count of ten or more. This chain links TRBV5-1 with TRBJ2-2; no clear D gene. Trimming took off 0 bases at V and 3 bases at J, with 18 bases between the two ends. Germline V gene sequence: CDR1 SGHRS, CDR2 YFSETQ. The CDR3 is 18 amino acids. CDR3 sequence reads: CASSLDSRVQVDTGELFF. The CDR3, as DNA: TGCGCCAGCAGCTTGGACTCCCGGGTTCAGGTGGACACCGGGGAGCTGTTTTTT.

This clonotype came up many times. The chain employs TRBV9 and TRBJ1-1, with D possibly matching TRBD1 (5 bases). The CDR3 length is 13 residues. From germline, CDR1 is SGDLS and CDR2 YYNGEE. Between the trimmed V and J ends, which lost 3 bases and 3 bases, there was a span of 9 bases. The CDR3 DNA sequence: TGTGCCAGCAGCGCCGGGACTCACACTGAAGCTTTCTTT. Protein product: CASSAGTHTEAFF. Full variable domain (remainder filled in from reference TRBV9 and TRBJ1-1): DSGVTQTPKHLITATGQRVTLRCSPRSGDLSVYWYQQSLDQGLQFLIQYYNGEERAKGNILERFSAQQFPDLHSELNLSSLELGDSALYFCASSAGTHTEAFFGQGTRLTVV.

The table lists this clonotype with many counts. The chain uses TRBV10-3 and TRBJ2-5; 7 bases are a match to TRBD1. This CDR3 is built from 13 residues. Unmatched junction bases numbered 4, after V lost 6 bases and J lost 3 bases. CDR1 is ENHRY, CDR2 SYGVKD, per germline. The CDR3 coding sequence is TGTGCCATCAGCCGGGACAGTAAAGAGACCCAGTACTTC. Amino acid sequence: CAISRDSKETQYF.

As regards this clonotype: A much larger clone sits a single nucleotide away, making a read error possible. In this CDR3 the conserved last residue, phenylalanine or tryptophan, is missing, so a read error is likely. The rearrangement uses TRBV4-2 and TRBJ1-2; the match to TRBD1 covers 12 bases. This CDR3 spans 17 amino acids. Germline V gives CDR1 LGHNA, CDR2 YNFKEQ. Trimming cost V 0 bases and J 6 bases; bases outside gene matches: 8. CDR3 in amino acids: CASSQEGTGGSRHGYTS. The CDR3 nucleotides are TGTGCCAGCAGCCAAGAAGGGACAGGGGGCTCTCGACATGGCTACACCTCC.

This clonotype is a singleton in its sample. This chain joins TRBV19 and TRBJ2-2; D is perhaps TRBD2 (5 bases). V was trimmed by 4 bases and J by 5 bases, leaving 11 bases between them. CDR1 is LNHDA, CDR2 SQIVND, per germline (reference sequence). This CDR3 spans 14 amino acids. CDR3 loop: CASSNLARTGELFF. Written as DNA, the CDR3 is TGTGCCAGTAGTAACCTAGCCCGAACCGGGGAGCTGTTTTTT. The full variable domain, rest sourced from reference TRBV19 and TRBJ2-2, is DGGITQSPKYLFRKEGQNVTLSCEQNLNHDAMYWYRQDPGQGLRLIYYSQIVNDFQKGDIAEGYSVSREKKESFPLTVTSAQKNPTAFYLCASSNLARTGELFFGEGSRLTVL.

This clonotype was found many times. The chain employs TRBV27 and TRBJ1-5; TRBD1 agrees at 7 bases. Losses at the gene ends were 0 bases for V and 4 bases for J; bases not matched to a gene: 3. The CDR3 is 15 residues long. CDR1 is MNHEY, CDR2 SMNVEV, per germline (reference sequence). The CDR3 DNA is TGTGCCAGCAGTTTATCAGGGGGCCGGAATCAGCCCCAGCATTTT. The encoded protein is CASSLSGGRNQPQHF.

This clonotype has ten or more counts. The CDR3 DNA is TGCGCCAGCAGCCAAGATCAATTCATCCGGGTAGACTACAATGAGCAGTTCTTC. Protein sequence: CASSQDQFIRVDYNEQFF. The rearrangement joins TRBV4-3 to TRBJ2-1, with D uncertain. CDR1 is LGHNA and CDR2 is YSLEER in the germline V gene. V was cut by 0 bases and J by 3 bases, with 18 bases left in between. The CDR3 consists of 18 residues.

This clonotype appeared many times. The J gene is TRBJ1-4, the V gene TRBV12-3 or TRBV12-4, with a tentative D call TRBD1 (6 bases). The CDR3 contains 15 residues. Trimming cost V 7 bases and J 0 bases, with 12 bases left between them. CDR3: CASTNRVATNEKLFF. DNA of the CDR3: TGTGCCAGCACCAACAGGGTTGCAACTAATGAAAAACTGTTTTTT.

This clonotype showed up many times. J is TRBJ2-3 and V is TRBV20-1; weak D call: TRBD1 (5 bases). This CDR3 has 14 residues. The V gene lost 1 base and the J gene lost 6 bases, with 14 bases spanning the gap. Germline V CDR1 and CDR2: DFQATT, SNEGSKA (reference sequence). As DNA, the CDR3 is TGCAGTGCTAGAGGTCCACAGGCTTCGGATACGCAGTATTTT. It translates to CSARGPQASDTQYF.

Ten or more counts support this clonotype. In DNA form, the CDR3 reads TGTGCCAGCAGCTTGGTGACAGGGTCGGACACCGGGGAGCTGTTTTTT. It encodes CASSLVTGSDTGELFF. The genes are TRBV5-5 and TRBJ2-2; 7 bases line up with TRBD1. J lost 3 bases, V lost 0 bases, and 5 bases had no gene match. The CDR3 consists of 16 residues. Germline values: CDR1 SGHKS, CDR2 YYEKEE (reference sequence).